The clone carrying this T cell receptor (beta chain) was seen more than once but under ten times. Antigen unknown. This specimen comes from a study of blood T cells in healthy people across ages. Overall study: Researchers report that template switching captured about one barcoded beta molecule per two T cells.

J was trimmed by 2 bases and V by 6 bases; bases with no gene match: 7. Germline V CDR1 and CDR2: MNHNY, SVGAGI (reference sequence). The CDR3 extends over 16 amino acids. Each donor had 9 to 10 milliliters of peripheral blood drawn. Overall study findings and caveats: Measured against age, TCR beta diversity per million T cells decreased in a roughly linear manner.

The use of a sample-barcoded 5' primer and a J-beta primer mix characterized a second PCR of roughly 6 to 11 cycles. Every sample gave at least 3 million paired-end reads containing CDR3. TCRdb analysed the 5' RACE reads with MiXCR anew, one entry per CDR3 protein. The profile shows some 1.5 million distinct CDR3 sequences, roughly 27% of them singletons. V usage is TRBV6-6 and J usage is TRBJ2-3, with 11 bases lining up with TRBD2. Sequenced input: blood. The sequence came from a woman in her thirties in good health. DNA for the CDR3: TGTGCCAGCAGCTACCCTAGCGGGAGGATCACAGATACGCAGTATTTT. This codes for CASSYPSGRITDTQYF.